This T cell receptor (beta chain) was profiled in a study of T cells in localized non-small cell lung cancer. The table lists this clone with a few counts. What it binds is unknown. Germline V gene sequence: CDR1 MNHGY, CDR2 SAAAGT. The CDR3 spans 16 residues. After removal of 2 bases from V and 6 bases from J, the junction contained 6 bases not matched to a gene. General study findings and limits: Sequencing involved a lone tumor region, leaving heterogeneity possible. Adjacent lung held a median roughly 50 of the top 100 tumor clones.

Clones were read by immunoSEQ multiplex PCR, and TCRdb kept only the in-frame ones, dropping some. The sample includes roughly 1,400 clones, approximately 23% of them seen just once. Sequences were derived from lung tumor tissue, sampled before any cancer treatment. This clonotype was sampled from a male donor aged 60 or over with stage I squamous cell lung carcinoma. This chain joins TRBV6-8 and TRBJ1-5; 11 positions match TRBD1. The CDR3 region has the DNA TGTGCCAGCAGTTACAACCGGGACAGGGGGGGTCAGCCCCAGCATTTT. This gives the protein CASSYNRDRGGQPQHF.